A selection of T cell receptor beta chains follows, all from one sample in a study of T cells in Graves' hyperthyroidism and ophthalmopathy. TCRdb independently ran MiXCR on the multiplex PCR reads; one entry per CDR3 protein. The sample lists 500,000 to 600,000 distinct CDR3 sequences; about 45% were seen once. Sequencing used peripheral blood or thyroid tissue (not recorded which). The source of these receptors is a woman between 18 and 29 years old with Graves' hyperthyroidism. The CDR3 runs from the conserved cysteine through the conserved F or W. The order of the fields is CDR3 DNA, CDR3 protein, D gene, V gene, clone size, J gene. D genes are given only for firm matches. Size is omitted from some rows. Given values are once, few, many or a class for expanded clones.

CDR3 DNA: TGTGCCAGCAGAAGACAGGGTGAAGCTTTCTTT
CDR3 protein: CASRRQGEAFF
D gene: TRBD1
V gene: TRBV14
clone size: many
J gene: TRBJ1-1

CDR3 DNA: TGTGCCAGTAGTCCTCCTCTCACCGGGGAGCTGTTTTTT
CDR3 protein: CASSPPLTGELFF
D gene: -
V gene: TRBV19
clone size: many
J gene: TRBJ2-2

CDR3 DNA: TGTGCCACCAGTGTGACAGGGGGCCGCTATGGCTACACCTTC
CDR3 protein: CATSVTGGRYGYTF
D gene: TRBD1
V gene: TRBV24-1
clone size: -
J gene: TRBJ1-2

CDR3 DNA: TGTGCCAGCAGTATCAGGTTGGGAGAGACCCAGTACTTC
CDR3 protein: CASSIRLGETQYF
D gene: -
V gene: TRBV12-3/TRBV12-4
clone size: many
J gene: TRBJ2-5

CDR3 DNA: TGCAGTGCTAGGGAAGGGGACTACGAGCAGTACTTC
CDR3 protein: CSAREGDYEQYF
D gene: -
V gene: TRBV20-1
clone size: many
J gene: TRBJ2-7

CDR3 DNA: TGCAGTGCCCAACGGACAGGGGGCTATTTGGGGGAGACCCAGTACTTC
CDR3 protein: CSAQRTGGYLGETQYF
D gene: TRBD1
V gene: TRBV20-1
clone size: many
J gene: TRBJ2-5

CDR3 DNA: TGTGCCGCCGCGGAGGACACCTACACCGGGGAGCTGTTTTTT
CDR3 protein: CAAAEDTYTGELFF
D gene: -
V gene: TRBV7-7
clone size: many
J gene: TRBJ2-2

CDR3 DNA: TGTGCCAGCAGCCCCAGGGACAGTACCACCTACGAGCAGTACTTC
CDR3 protein: CASSPRDSTTYEQYF
D gene: TRBD1
V gene: TRBV7-9
clone size: -
J gene: TRBJ2-7

CDR3 DNA: TGTGCCATCAGCCGGACAGCGCCAAACAATGAGCAGTTCTTC
CDR3 protein: CAISRTAPNNEQFF
D gene: -
V gene: TRBV10-3
clone size: -
J gene: TRBJ2-1

CDR3 DNA: TGTGCCAGCAGTGAATTCGGGACAGGGAATGAAAAACTGTTTTTT
CDR3 protein: CASSEFGTGNEKLFF
D gene: TRBD1
V gene: TRBV25-1
clone size: -
J gene: TRBJ1-4